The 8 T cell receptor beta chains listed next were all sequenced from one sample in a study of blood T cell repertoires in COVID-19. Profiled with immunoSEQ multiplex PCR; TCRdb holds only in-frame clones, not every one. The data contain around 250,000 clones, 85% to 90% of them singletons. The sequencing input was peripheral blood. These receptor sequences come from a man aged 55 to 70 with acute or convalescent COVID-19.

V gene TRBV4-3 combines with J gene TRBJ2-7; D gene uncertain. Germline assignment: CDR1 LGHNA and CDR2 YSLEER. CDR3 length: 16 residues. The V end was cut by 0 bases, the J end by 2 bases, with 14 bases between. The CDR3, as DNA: TGCGCCAGCAGCCAAGATACAGAACTTCCTACCTACGAGCAGTACTTC. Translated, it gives CASSQDTELPTYEQYF.

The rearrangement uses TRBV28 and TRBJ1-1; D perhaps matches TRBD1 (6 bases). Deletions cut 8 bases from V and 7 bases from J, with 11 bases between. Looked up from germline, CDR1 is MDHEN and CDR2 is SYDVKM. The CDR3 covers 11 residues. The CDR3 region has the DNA TGTGCCAGCGGGAGGGGGGTTGAAGCTTTCTTT. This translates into CASGRGVEAFF.

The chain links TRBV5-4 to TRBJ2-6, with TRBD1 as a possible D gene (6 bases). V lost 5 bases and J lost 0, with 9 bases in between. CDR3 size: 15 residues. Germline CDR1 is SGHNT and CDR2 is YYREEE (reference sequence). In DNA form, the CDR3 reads TGTGCCAGCAGGTCAGGGGCCTCTGGGGCCAACGTCCTGACTTTC. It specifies CASRSGASGANVLTF. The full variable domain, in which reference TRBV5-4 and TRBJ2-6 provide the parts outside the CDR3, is ETGVTQSPTHLIKTRGQQVTLRCSSQSGHNTVSWYQQALGQGPQFIFQYYREEENGRGNFPPRFSGLQFPNYSSELNVNALELDDSALYLCASRSGASGANVLTFGAGSRLTVL.

CDR3 nucleotides: TGTGCCAGCAGCTTGGATTCAGGGACTCAGGCGAACACCGGGGAGCTGTTTTTT. Translated, it gives CASSLDSGTQANTGELFF. V is TRBV5-5 and J is TRBJ2-2, with D possibly being TRBD2 (6 bases). Deletions cut 0 bases from V and 0 bases from J, with 15 bases between. The CDR3 totals 18 residues. Germline CDR1 is SGHKS and CDR2 is YYEKEE (reference sequence).

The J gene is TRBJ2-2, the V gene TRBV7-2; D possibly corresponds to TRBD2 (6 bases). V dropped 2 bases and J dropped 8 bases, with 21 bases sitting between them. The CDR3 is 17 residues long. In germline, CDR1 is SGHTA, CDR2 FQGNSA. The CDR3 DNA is TGTGCCAGCAGCTTACCGACCGGGACGGGAGTGTCGGGGGAGCTGTTTTTT. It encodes CASSLPTGTGVSGELFF.

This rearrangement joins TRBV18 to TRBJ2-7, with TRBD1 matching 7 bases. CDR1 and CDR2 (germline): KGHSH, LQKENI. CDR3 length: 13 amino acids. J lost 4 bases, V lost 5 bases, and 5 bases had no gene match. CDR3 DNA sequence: TGTGCCAGCTCAGCGACAGGGCCGTACGAGCAGTACTTC. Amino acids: CASSATGPYEQYF.

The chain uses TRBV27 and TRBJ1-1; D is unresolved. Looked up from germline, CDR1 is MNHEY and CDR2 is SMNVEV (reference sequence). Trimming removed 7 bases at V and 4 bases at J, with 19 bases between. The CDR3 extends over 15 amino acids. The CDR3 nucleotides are TGTGCCAGCACTCTGACTCCCCGGGGTGGCACTGAAGCTTTCTTT. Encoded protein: CASTLTPRGGTEAFF.

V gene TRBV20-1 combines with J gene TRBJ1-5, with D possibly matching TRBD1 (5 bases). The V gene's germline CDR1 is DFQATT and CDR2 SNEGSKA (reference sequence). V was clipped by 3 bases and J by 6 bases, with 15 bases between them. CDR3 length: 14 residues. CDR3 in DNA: TGCAGTGCTAGTCGGGGGATCGGGGTTCAGCCCCAGCATTTT. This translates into CSASRGIGVQPQHF.